This TCR beta chain stems from a study of spatial heterogeneity in lung cancer. The germline gives CDR1 MRHNA, CDR2 SNTAGT. V lost 4 bases, J lost 8 bases, and 9 bases stayed unmatched. The CDR3 loop spans 15 amino acids. Time point of the sample: sample taken at primary tumor resection. TCRs were sequenced from unsorted whole RNA of tumor, nontumor lung or PBMC. The donors were about 67 patients with non-small cell lung cancer that was early-stage and untreated. This clonotype has a handful of counts. Each CDR3 protein is one row after TCRdb ran MiXCR on the 5' RACE reads. The sample lists 10,000 to 11,000 distinct CDR3 sequences; roughly a quarter were seen once.

This sequence was found in a female donor with early-stage non-small cell lung cancer. The rearrangement joins TRBV6-4 to TRBJ2-1, with 9 bases matching TRBD2. The material sequenced was PBMCs, taken at surgery. The CDR3 coding sequence is TGTGCCAGCAGTGTCTCTAGCGGGGAGGGGCATGAGCAGTTCTTC. Translated: CASSVSSGEGHEQFF.